This T cell receptor (beta chain) emerged from a study of PD-L1 blockade in urothelial cancer. Study summary: The analyses of blood took place 3 weeks (second dose) and 6 weeks after treatment start.

Peripheral blood mononuclear cells were collected from every patient before and during treatment, yielding between 1 and 8 samples per patient. TCRdb keeps only in-frame clones here, not all; method: immunoSEQ multiplex PCR. The data contain about 100,000 clones, approximately 91% of them singletons. This CDR3 region has 15 residues. Germline assignment: CDR1 GTSNPN and CDR2 SVGIG (reference sequence). The chain employs TRBV30 and TRBJ1-5, with 7 nucleotides matching TRBD1. Sequenced here: PBMCs, sampled around atezolizumab (anti-PD-L1) treatment. The receptor was isolated from an elderly woman with urothelial cancer. The CDR3 sequence is CAFRPGQGGNQPQHF. Here the CDR3 DNA reads TGTGCATTCAGGCCCGGTCAGGGGGGTAATCAGCCCCAGCATTTT.